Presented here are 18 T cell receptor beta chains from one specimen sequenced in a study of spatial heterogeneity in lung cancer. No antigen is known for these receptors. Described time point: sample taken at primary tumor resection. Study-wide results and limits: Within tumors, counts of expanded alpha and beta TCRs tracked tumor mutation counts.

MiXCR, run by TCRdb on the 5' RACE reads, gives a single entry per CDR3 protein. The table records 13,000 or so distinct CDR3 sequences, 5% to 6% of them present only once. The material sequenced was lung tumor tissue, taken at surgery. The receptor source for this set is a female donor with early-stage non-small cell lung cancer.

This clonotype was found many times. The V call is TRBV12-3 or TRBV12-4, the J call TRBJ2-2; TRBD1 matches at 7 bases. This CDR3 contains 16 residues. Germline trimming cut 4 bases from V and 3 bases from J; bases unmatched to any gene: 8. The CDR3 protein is CASSSPGTDYTGELFF. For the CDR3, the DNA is TGTGCCAGCAGTTCCCCGGGGACAGACTACACCGGGGAGCTGTTTTTT.

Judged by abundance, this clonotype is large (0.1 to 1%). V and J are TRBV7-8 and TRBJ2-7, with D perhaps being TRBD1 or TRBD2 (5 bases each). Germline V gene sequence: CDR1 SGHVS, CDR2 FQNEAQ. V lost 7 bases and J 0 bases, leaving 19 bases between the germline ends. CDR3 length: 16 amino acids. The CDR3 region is CASTWSGQGVSYEQYF. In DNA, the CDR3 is TGTGCCAGCACATGGTCGGGGCAGGGTGTCTCCTACGAGCAGTACTTC. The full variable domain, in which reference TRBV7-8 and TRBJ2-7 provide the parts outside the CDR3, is GAGVSQSPRYKVAKRGQDVALRCDPISGHVSLFWYQQALGQGPEFLTYFQNEAQLDKSGLPSDRFFAERPEGSVSTLKIQRTQQEDSAVYLCASTWSGQGVSYEQYFGPGTRLTVT.

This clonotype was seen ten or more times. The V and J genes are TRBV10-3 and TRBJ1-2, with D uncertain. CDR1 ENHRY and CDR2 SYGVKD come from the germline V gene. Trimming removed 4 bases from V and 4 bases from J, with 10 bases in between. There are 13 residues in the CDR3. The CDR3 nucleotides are TGTGCCATCAGTGTTGACCCTGGCTATGGCTACACCTTC. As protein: CAISVDPGYGYTF.

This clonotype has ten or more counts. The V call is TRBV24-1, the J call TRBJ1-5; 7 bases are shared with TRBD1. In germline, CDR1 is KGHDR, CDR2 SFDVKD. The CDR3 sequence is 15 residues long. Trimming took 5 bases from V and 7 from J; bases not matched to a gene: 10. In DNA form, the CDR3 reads TGTGCCACCAGTGGAGTCCGGGACAGAGACCAGCCCCAGCATTTT. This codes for CATSGVRDRDQPQHF.

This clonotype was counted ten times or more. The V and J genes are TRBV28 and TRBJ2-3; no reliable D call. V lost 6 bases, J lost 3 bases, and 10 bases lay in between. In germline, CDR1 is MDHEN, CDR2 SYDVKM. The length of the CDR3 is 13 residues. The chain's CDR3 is CASRYRATDTQYF. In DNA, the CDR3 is TGTGCCAGCAGGTACCGAGCTACAGATACGCAGTATTTT.

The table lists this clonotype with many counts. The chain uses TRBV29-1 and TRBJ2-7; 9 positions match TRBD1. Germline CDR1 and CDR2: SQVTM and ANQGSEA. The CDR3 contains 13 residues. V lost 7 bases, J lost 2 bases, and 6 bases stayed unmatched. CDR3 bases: TGCAGCGCCGTGGACAGGGGACCCTACGAGCAGTACTTC. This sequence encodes CSAVDRGPYEQYF.

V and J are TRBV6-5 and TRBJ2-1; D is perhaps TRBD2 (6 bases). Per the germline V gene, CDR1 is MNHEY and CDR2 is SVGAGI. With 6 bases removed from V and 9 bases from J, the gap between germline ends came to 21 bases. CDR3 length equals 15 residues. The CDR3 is CASRPPWGGRTEQFF. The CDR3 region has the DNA TGTGCCAGCAGACCCCCTTGGGGAGGTAGAACTGAGCAGTTCTTC.

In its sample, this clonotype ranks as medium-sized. The CDR3 is CSVPRPYGYTF. CDR3 coding DNA: TGCAGCGTTCCCAGACCCTATGGCTACACCTTC. The chain employs TRBV29-1 and TRBJ1-2; no definite D call. Trimming shortened V by 5 bases and J by 4 bases, and 8 bases separated the two germline ends. This CDR3 comprises 11 residues. The V gene's germline CDR1 is SQVTM and CDR2 ANQGSEA.

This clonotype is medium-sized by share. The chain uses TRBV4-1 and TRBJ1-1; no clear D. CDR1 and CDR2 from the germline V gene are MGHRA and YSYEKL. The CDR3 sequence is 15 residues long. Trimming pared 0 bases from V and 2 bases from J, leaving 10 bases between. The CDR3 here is CASSQDLQANTEAFF. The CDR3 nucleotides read TGCGCCAGCAGCCAAGATCTCCAGGCTAACACTGAAGCTTTCTTT.

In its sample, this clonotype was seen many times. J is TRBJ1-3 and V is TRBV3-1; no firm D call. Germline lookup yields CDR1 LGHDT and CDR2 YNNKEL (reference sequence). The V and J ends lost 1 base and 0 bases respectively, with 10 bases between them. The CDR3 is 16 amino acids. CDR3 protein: CASSQGRPFSGNTIYF. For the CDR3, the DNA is TGTGCCAGCAGCCAAGGGCGCCCTTTCTCTGGAAACACCATATATTTT.

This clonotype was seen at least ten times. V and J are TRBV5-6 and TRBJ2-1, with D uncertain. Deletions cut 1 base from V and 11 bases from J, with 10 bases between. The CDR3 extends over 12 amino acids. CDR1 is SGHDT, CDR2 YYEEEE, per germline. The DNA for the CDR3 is TGTGCCAGCAGCTTGCGTCAGATAAAGCAGTTCTTC. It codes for CASSLRQIKQFF. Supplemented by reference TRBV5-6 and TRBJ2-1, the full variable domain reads DAGVTQSPTHLIKTRGQQVTLRCSPKSGHDTVSWYQQALGQGPQFIFQYYEEEERQRGNFPDRFSGHQFPNYSSELNVNALLLGDSALYLCASSLRQIKQFFGPGTRLTVL.

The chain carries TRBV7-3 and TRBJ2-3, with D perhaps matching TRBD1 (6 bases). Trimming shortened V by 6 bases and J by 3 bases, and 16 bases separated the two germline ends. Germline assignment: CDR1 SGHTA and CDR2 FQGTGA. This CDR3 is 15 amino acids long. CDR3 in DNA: TGTGCCAGCAGTCGTGAAGGGGGATGGACAGATACGCAGTATTTT. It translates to CASSREGGWTDTQYF.

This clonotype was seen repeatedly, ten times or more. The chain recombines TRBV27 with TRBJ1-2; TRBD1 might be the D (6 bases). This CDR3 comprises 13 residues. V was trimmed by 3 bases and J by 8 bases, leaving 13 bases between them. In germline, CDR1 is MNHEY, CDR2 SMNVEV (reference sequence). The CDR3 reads CASSLKGDNGYTF. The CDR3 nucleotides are TGTGCCAGCAGTTTGAAGGGGGATAACGGCTACACCTTC.

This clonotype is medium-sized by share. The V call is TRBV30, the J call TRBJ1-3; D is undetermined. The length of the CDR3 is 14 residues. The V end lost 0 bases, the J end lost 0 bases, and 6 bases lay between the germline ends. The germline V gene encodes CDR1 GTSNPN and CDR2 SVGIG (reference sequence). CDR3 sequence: CAWSVLSSGNTIYF. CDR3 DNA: TGTGCCTGGAGTGTACTATCCTCTGGAAACACCATATATTTT.

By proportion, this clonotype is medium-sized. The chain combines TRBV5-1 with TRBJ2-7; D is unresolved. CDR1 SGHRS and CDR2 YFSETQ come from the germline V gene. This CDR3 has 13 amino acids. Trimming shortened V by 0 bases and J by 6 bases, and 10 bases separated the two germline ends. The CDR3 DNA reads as TGCGCCAGCAGCTTGGAAATAGGGCCCGAGCAGTACTTC. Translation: CASSLEIGPEQYF.

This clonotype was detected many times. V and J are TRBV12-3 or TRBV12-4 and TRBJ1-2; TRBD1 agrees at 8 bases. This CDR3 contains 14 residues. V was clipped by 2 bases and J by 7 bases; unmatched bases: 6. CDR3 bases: TGTGCCAGCAGTTTAATCAGGACAGGGTCTGGCTACACCTTC. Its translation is CASSLIRTGSGYTF.

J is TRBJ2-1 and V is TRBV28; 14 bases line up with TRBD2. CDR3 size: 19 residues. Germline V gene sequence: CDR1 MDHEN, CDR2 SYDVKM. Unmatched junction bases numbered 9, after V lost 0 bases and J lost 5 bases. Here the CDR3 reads CASSLWGLAGVQRHNEQFF. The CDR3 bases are TGTGCCAGCAGTTTATGGGGACTAGCGGGAGTCCAGCGCCACAATGAGCAGTTCTTC.

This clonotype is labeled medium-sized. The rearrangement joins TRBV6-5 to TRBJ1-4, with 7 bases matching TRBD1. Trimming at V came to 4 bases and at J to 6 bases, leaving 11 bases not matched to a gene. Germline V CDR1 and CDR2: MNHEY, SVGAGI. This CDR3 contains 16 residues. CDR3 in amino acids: CASSSYKQGSYEKLFF. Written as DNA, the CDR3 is TGTGCCAGCAGTTCCTACAAACAGGGGTCGTATGAAAAACTGTTTTTT.